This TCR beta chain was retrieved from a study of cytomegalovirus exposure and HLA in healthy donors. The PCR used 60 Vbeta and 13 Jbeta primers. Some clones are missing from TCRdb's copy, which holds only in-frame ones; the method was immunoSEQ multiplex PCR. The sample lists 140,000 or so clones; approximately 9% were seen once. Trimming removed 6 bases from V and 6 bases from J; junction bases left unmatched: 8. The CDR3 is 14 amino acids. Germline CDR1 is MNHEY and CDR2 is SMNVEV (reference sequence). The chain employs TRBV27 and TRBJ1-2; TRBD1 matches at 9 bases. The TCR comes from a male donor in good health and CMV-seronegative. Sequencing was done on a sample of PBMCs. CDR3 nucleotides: TGTGCCAGCAGCCACTCACAGGGGGCGGATGGCTACACCTTC. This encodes CASSHSQGADGYTF.